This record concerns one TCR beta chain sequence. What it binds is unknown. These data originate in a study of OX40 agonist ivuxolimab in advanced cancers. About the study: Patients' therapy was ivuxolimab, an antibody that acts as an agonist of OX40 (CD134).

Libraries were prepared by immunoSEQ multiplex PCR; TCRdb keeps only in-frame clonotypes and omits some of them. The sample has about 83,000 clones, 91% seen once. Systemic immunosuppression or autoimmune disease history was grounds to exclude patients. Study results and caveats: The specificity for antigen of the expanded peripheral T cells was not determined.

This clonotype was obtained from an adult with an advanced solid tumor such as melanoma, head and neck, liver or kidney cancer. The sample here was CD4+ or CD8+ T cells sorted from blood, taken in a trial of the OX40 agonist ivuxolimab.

The CDR3: CASSYSQGLNQPQHF. The CDR3 DNA sequence: TGTGCCAGCAGTTACTCTCAGGGCTTGAATCAGCCCCAGCATTTT. This chain joins TRBV6-5 and TRBJ1-5, with a weak D call TRBD1 (5 bases). Trimming removed 0 bases at V and 4 bases at J, with 10 bases between. CDR1 is MNHEY and CDR2 is SVGAGI in the germline V gene. The CDR3 consists of 15 residues.